The present entry profiles one T cell receptor beta chain with its context. Its antigen is unknown. No base quality information exists; no much larger clone differs at one position. These data belong to a study of blood T cell repertoires in COVID-19 (dated by TCRdb to 2018 to 2020). Broadly, across the study: Collaborator samples came from the United States, Italy and Spain and covered acute and convalescent phases of COVID-19. HLA class I and class II types, where available, came from metadata supplied by the sample provider rather than from assay-based typing. The prospective study material was composed of cDNA or gDNA derived from T cells, B-cell-depleted T cells, or PBMCs. Subjects who had been exposed to COVID-19, were actively infected with it, or had recovered from it provided the deeply sampled blood TCRbeta repertoires that made up the dataset. Nearly every sample came with metadata listing a de-identified subject ID, COVID-19 status, age in years and sex. Samples were obtained from the ongoing ImmuneRACE study (first 160 participants) and from 1,254 subjects provided by 6 global collaborators. The repertoires were released in a freely available public database intended as a resource for research on the immune response to SARS-CoV-2.

The immunoSEQ Assay, a bias-controlled multiplex PCR, was used to amplify TCRbeta CDR3 regions from genomic DNA. The original methods were these. The number of nucleated cells in each sample was estimated by amplification of reference gene primers within the assay. To quantify the absolute abundance of each unique TCRbeta CDR3 rearrangement, sequence reads were collapsed and filtered. For each sample, productive Simpson clonality was calculated as the square root of Simpson's diversity index over productive rearrangements. TCRdb holds this immuneACCESS table with in-frame rearrangements only. Some clones are missing; in checked studies, unresolved V genes explain under half, and the rest has no known cause. The V and J calls and clone size are taken from that table; D and trimming were inferred from the DNA. The sample includes 400,000 to 500,000 clones, with 75% to 90% observed a single time. Around 1.4% of the sample is in the top ten clones.

Between the V and J ends, shortened by 5 bases and 4 bases respectively, the junction contains 17 bases. The CDR3 runs 15 amino acids, cysteine and phenylalanine included. The kept DNA is CDR3 alone, 45 bases in frame from the first base. CDR1 and CDR2, per the germline V gene, are SGHTA and FQGNSA. Each collaborating institution followed its own protocols to collect whole blood in K2EDTA tubes. For TCRbeta analysis, collaborator samples were shipped as frozen whole blood, as isolated PBMCs, or as DNA extracted from either sample type. Broad study findings and their caveats: The quantity of clinical and demographic metadata differed by source and by participant and was supplied without curation.

This TCR was recovered from a woman in her twenties or thirties with active or convalescent COVID-19. Material for sequencing was peripheral blood. This receptor chain uses TRBV7-2 and TRBJ2-5, with TRBD2 tentatively as D gene (6 bases match). CDR3 reads: CASSLTIAARETQYF. The DNA reads as follows: TGTGCCAGCAGCCTGACCATAGCGGCGAGAGAGACCCAGTACTTC.